The next 23 T cell receptor beta chains were all read from a single sample in a study of blood T cells in healthy people across ages. For the second PCR, which ran for roughly 7 to 11 cycles, a sample-barcoded 5' primer and a J-beta primer mix were used. TCRdb itself ran the 5' RACE reads through MiXCR, one entry per CDR3 protein. The data contain under 750,000 distinct CDR3 sequences, roughly 43% of them seen just once; the ten biggest clones take up just under 25%. Sequencing was carried out using blood. The receptors derive from a man older than 75 in good health.

There are many counts of this clonotype. The chain joins TRBV6-5 to TRBJ2-7, with 8 bases identical to TRBD1. The CDR3 extends over 15 amino acids. V lost 5 bases to trimming and J lost 9 bases; unmatched junction nucleotides: 15. Germline V lookup: CDR1 MNHEY, CDR2 SVGAGI. CDR3 loop: CASSPLGRDRKRQYF. The CDR3 bases are TGTGCCAGCAGTCCCCTCGGGCGGGACAGGAAAAGGCAGTACTTC.

The chain recombines TRBV9 with TRBJ2-7, with 11 bases lining up with TRBD1. Germline V lookup: CDR1 SGDLS, CDR2 YYNGEE. Unmatched junction bases numbered 6, after V lost 3 bases and J lost 4 bases. The CDR3 has 15 residues. In nucleotides, the CDR3 is TGTGCCAGCAGCGAGGGACAGGGGGAATTGTACGAGCAGTACTTC. Its protein product is CASSEGQGELYEQYF.

The V and J genes are TRBV7-2 and TRBJ1-5; TRBD1 matches 7 bases. This CDR3 has 13 residues. CDR1 is SGHTA and CDR2 is FQGNSA in the germline V gene. Trimming took 3 bases from V and 6 from J; bases not matched to a gene: 2. CDR3 sequence reads: CASSFDRVQPQHF. The CDR3 DNA sequence: TGTGCCAGCAGCTTTGACAGGGTTCAGCCCCAGCATTTT. Filled out from reference TRBV7-2 and TRBJ1-5, the complete variable domain reads GAGVSQSPSNKVTEKGKDVELRCDPISGHTALYWYRQSLGQGLEFLIYFQGNSAPDKSGLPSDRFSAERTGGSVSTLTIQRTQQEDSAVYLCASSFDRVQPQHFGDGTRLSIL.

This clonotype was seen a handful of times. The chain combines TRBV4-2 with TRBJ2-7; the D gene is possibly TRBD2 (5 bases). The CDR3 extends over 16 amino acids. Between the trimmed V and J ends, which lost 0 bases and 5 bases, there was a span of 17 bases. Germline values: CDR1 LGHNA, CDR2 YNFKEQ. CDR3 in DNA: TGTGCCAGCAGCCAAGATCGAGGGCAGGTGTCGAACGAGCAGTACTTC. Translation gives CASSQDRGQVSNEQYF.

Only a few counts were recorded for this clonotype. The chain recombines TRBV7-8 with TRBJ2-1, with 9 positions matching TRBD2. J lost 6 bases, V lost 5 bases, and 26 bases had no gene match. Germline V lookup: CDR1 SGHVS, CDR2 FQNEAQ. The CDR3 spans 21 residues. The CDR3 DNA reads TGTGCCAGCAGCAAACGTACGGAAGTTTTTAGCGGGAGACTCTTGTCCAATGAGCAGTTCTTC. Protein: CASSKRTEVFSGRLLSNEQFF.

V is TRBV20-1 and J is TRBJ1-1, with D unresolved. V was trimmed by 1 base and J by 1 base, leaving 13 bases between them. The germline gives CDR1 DFQATT, CDR2 SNEGSKA (reference sequence). This CDR3 contains 15 residues. The CDR3 sequence: CSARASSWSNTEAFF. In DNA, the CDR3 is TGCAGTGCTAGAGCCTCTAGCTGGTCGAACACTGAAGCTTTCTTT.

The chain is built from TRBV5-1 and TRBJ2-7; TRBD2 is a possible D gene (6 bases). TRBJ2-5 explains the end of the DNA better; the J call may be wrong. In germline, CDR1 is SGHRS, CDR2 YFSETQ. CDR3 size: 16 residues. The CDR3 DNA reads as TGCGCCAGCAGCTTAGGCGGGATGGCAGCCGGAGAGACCCAGTACTTC. Amino acids: CASSLGGMAAGETQYF.

The table lists this clonotype with a few counts. This sequence joins TRBV7-2 and TRBJ2-5, with unresolved D. Deletions cut 4 bases from V and 5 bases from J, with 8 bases between. Per germline, CDR1 SGHTA and CDR2 FQGNSA. This CDR3 is built from 12 residues. The CDR3 region has the DNA TGTGCCAGCAGCTCCTCCGCGGAGACCCAGTACTTC. This gives the protein CASSSSAETQYF.

The rearrangement links TRBV6-4 to TRBJ2-3, with 12 nucleotides matching TRBD2. Looked up from germline, CDR1 is MRHNA and CDR2 is SNTAGT. The CDR3 has 16 amino acids. The V and J ends lost 6 bases and 0 bases, in that order; junction bases with no gene match: 4. The CDR3 sequence: CASRRTSGASTDTQYF. The DNA for the CDR3 is TGTGCCAGCAGGAGGACTAGCGGGGCTAGCACAGATACGCAGTATTTT.

The chain links TRBV4-1 to TRBJ2-6, with 9 bases that match TRBD2. The CDR3 is 20 residues long. The V gene end was trimmed by 1 base and the J gene end by 0 bases; junction bases not matched to a gene: 10. In germline, CDR1 is MGHRA, CDR2 YSYEKL. In nucleotides, the CDR3 is TGCGCCAGCAGCCAAGGAAAAATAGCGGGGGCCCTCTCTGGGGCCAACGTCCTGACTTTC. Translation gives CASSQGKIAGALSGANVLTF.

The chain uses TRBV7-3 and TRBJ1-1; D gene uncertain. Trimming removed 5 bases from V and 5 bases from J, with 15 bases in between. The CDR3 has 14 amino acids. Germline V CDR1 and CDR2: SGHTA, FQGTGA. The CDR3 reads CASSPQGSRTEAFF. CDR3 DNA sequence: TGTGCCAGCAGCCCGCAAGGGTCTCGGACTGAAGCTTTCTTT.

A few counts support this clonotype. The gene calls are TRBV7-9 and TRBJ2-4, with TRBD2 as a possible D gene (5 bases). V lost 5 bases to trimming and J lost 3 bases, with 20 bases between them. Germline CDR1 SEHNR, CDR2 FQNEAQ (reference sequence). The CDR3 has 17 amino acids. The CDR3 nucleotides are TGTGCCAGCAGCCCAGTCCCTATGGCGGGCGACAAAAACATTCAGTACTTC. This codes for CASSPVPMAGDKNIQYF. The full variable domain, in which reference TRBV7-9 and TRBJ2-4 provide the parts outside the CDR3, is DTGVSQNPRHKITKRGQNVTFRCDPISEHNRLYWYRQTLGQGPEFLTYFQNEAQLEKSRLLSDRFSAERPKGSFSTLEIQRTEQGDSAMYLCASSPVPMAGDKNIQYFGAGTRLSVL.

V and J are TRBV6-6 and TRBJ2-1; 13 nucleotides match TRBD2. The CDR3 has 17 amino acids. Germline assignment: CDR1 MNHNY and CDR2 SVGAGI (reference sequence). V lost 4 bases and J lost 2; bases outside the gene matches: 5. As DNA, the CDR3 is TGTGCCAGCAGTTGCAGGACTAGCGGGAGAGCCTACAATGAGCAGTTCTTC. Its translation is CASSCRTSGRAYNEQFF.

This clonotype came up a few times. The chain joins TRBV7-9 to TRBJ2-3; 7 positions match TRBD2. CDR1 SEHNR and CDR2 FQNEAQ come from the germline V gene (reference sequence). The CDR3 loop spans 16 amino acids. J lost 0 bases, V lost 5 bases, and 8 bases had no gene match. CDR3 nucleotides: TGTGCCAGCAGCCCAATCGGGACTACTAGCACAGATACGCAGTATTTT. Its translation: CASSPIGTTSTDTQYF.

The J gene is TRBJ2-5, the V gene TRBV9, with TRBD1 identical over 11 bases. Germline V lookup: CDR1 SGDLS, CDR2 YYNGEE. CDR3 size: 15 residues. V lost 3 bases and J lost 11; bases outside the gene matches: 12. CDR3 region: CASSGGQGAENEQYF. DNA for the CDR3: TGTGCCAGCAGCGGAGGACAGGGGGCAGAGAATGAGCAGTACTTC. Complete variable domain (other parts from reference TRBV9 and TRBJ2-5): DSGVTQTPKHLITATGQRVTLRCSPRSGDLSVYWYQQSLDQGLQFLIQYYNGEERAKGNILERFSAQQFPDLHSELNLSSLELGDSALYFCASSGGQGAENEQYFGPGTRLLVL.

In this sample, this clonotype turned up a few times. J is TRBJ1-5 and V is TRBV6-5; tentatively, D is TRBD1 (5 bases). Between the trimmed V and J ends, which lost 6 bases and 0 bases, there was a span of 12 bases. This CDR3 region has 15 residues. Germline lookup yields CDR1 MNHEY and CDR2 SVGAGI. The chain's CDR3 is CASSPRQNSNQPQHF. The CDR3 nucleotides read TGTGCCAGCAGCCCGAGACAGAATAGCAATCAGCCCCAGCATTTT.

Turning to this clonotype: Its ends do not fully match the called genes, so a read error is possible. V is TRBV7-2 and J is TRBJ2-3; 10 nucleotides line up with TRBD2. There are 16 residues in the CDR3. The V gene's germline CDR1 is SGHTA and CDR2 FQGNSA. As DNA, the CDR3 is TGTGCCAGAAGCTTAGGCGCTAGCGGGAGTCAATATACGCAGTATTTT. This translates into CARSLGASGSQYTQYF.

This clonotype was found a few times. The chain uses TRBV21-1 and TRBJ2-1. TRBV21-1 counts as a pseudogene. This CDR3 is built from 15 residues. CDR3 DNA sequence: TGTGCCAGCAGCAATCACACAGGACCCTACAATGAGCAGTTCTTC. The encoded protein is CASSNHTGPYNEQFF.

The rearrangement joins TRBV6-2 or TRBV6-3 to TRBJ2-1; no clear D. With 8 bases removed from V and 7 bases from J, the gap between germline ends came to 9 bases. Germline assignment: CDR1 MNHEY and CDR2 SVGEGT. The CDR3 has 11 residues. In DNA, the CDR3 is TGTGCCAGCTGGTTCAATAATGAGCAGTTCTTC. Amino acids: CASWFNNEQFF.

The chain combines TRBV5-5 with TRBJ1-2; D gene ambiguous. Germline CDR1 and CDR2: SGHKS and YYEKEE (reference sequence). V shed 4 bases and J shed 6 bases, with 16 bases lying between them. This CDR3 region has 14 residues. The CDR3 loop is CASSTERAANGYTF. CDR3 nucleotide sequence: TGTGCCAGCAGCACGGAACGGGCAGCAAATGGCTACACCTTC.

At least ten counts were recorded for this clonotype. V gene TRBV6-6 combines with J gene TRBJ2-7; D may match TRBD1 or TRBD2 (5 bases each). The CDR3 length is 13 residues. Germline loops: CDR1 MNHNY, CDR2 SVGAGI (reference sequence). Trimming stripped 8 bases from V and 0 bases from J, with 11 bases between. For the CDR3, the DNA is TGTGCCAGCTCAGGGACGCTCTCCTACGAGCAGTACTTC. Translation: CASSGTLSYEQYF.

This clonotype was recorded a few times. The chain's CDR3 is CSAPSGGRTDTQYF. The CDR3 DNA sequence: TGCAGTGCCCCTAGCGGGGGACGCACAGATACGCAGTATTTT. The chain links TRBV20-1 to TRBJ2-3; 10 bases are shared with TRBD2. V gave up 6 bases and J gave up 1 base; unmatched junction bases: 4. CDR3 length: 14 amino acids. Germline CDR1 DFQATT, CDR2 SNEGSKA (reference sequence).

The CDR3 loop is CASSYPPGWPASSYEQYF. CDR3 sequence (DNA): TGTGCCAGCAGCTACCCCCCTGGGTGGCCCGCTAGCTCCTACGAGCAGTACTTC. V usage is TRBV6-5 and J usage is TRBJ2-7; D is unresolved. The CDR3 has 18 residues. The ends were cut back, 6 bases at V and 0 bases at J, with 24 bases in the middle. Per the germline V gene, CDR1 is MNHEY and CDR2 is SVGAGI.